The source of this TCR beta chain is a study of cytomegalovirus exposure and HLA in healthy donors. V gave up 0 bases and J gave up 2 bases, with 8 bases separating them. CDR3 length: 15 amino acids. Germline-derived CDR1 and CDR2 are SGDLS and YYNGEE. 13 Jbeta primers and 60 Vbeta primers were used for the PCR. This table comes from immunoSEQ multiplex PCR, and its TCRdb copy is limited to in-frame clones, with some not included. This sample contains 63,000 or so clones. The chain employs TRBV9 and TRBJ2-2, with D hard to call. The receptor's source is a boy aged 5-17 years in good health and CMV-seronegative. The sequenced material came from PBMCs. In nucleotides, the CDR3 is TGTGCCAGCAGCGTAGGTCAGGTCAACACCGGGGAGCTGTTTTTT. Translated: CASSVGQVNTGELFF.